What follows are 21 T cell receptor beta chains derived from one specimen sequenced in a study of T cells after yellow fever vaccination. A single record per CDR3 protein comes from TCRdb applying MiXCR to the 5' RACE reads. The profile shows roughly 150,000 distinct CDR3 sequences, approximately 6.6% of them singletons. The sequenced sample was CD4+ T cells sorted from PBMCs, obtained 10 days after the yellow fever booster vaccination. These receptors all come from a man aged 25-45 years who received the YFV17D yellow fever vaccine.

The chain has TRBV3-1 and TRBJ2-3; unclear D gene. V lost 11 bases and J lost 2, with 20 bases in between. From germline, CDR1 is LGHDT and CDR2 YNNKEL (reference sequence). This CDR3 has 15 residues. CDR3 protein: CASTYRVPSTDTQYF. The CDR3, as DNA: TGTGCCTCCACCTACCGGGTCCCTTCCACAGATACGCAGTATTTT.

This clonotype was seen a few times. The rearrangement uses TRBV5-1 and TRBJ2-2, with TRBD2 matching 8 bases. Germline V lookup: CDR1 SGHRS, CDR2 YFSETQ. V dropped 9 bases and J dropped 4; count of bases not matched to a gene: 11. This CDR3 contains 15 residues. The CDR3 loop reads CATPLSGIPTGELFF. CDR3 DNA: TGCGCCACCCCCCTTAGCGGGATTCCCACCGGGGAGCTGTTTTTT.

This rearrangement joins TRBV5-1 to TRBJ2-1, with 8 bases matching TRBD2. The CDR3 consists of 16 residues. Trimming took 0 bases from V and 5 from J; bases not matched to a gene: 7. The germline V gene has CDR1 SGHRS and CDR2 YFSETQ. The CDR3 DNA reads TGCGCCAGCAGCTTGGTAGCGGGGATTGGAGACAATGAGCAGTTCTTC. Translation gives CASSLVAGIGDNEQFF. The whole variable domain, remainder taken from reference TRBV5-1 and TRBJ2-1, is KAGVTQTPRYLIKTRGQQVTLSCSPISGHRSVSWYQQTPGQGLQFLFEYFSETQRNKGNFPGRFSGRQFSNSRSEMNVSTLELGDSALYLCASSLVAGIGDNEQFFGPGTRLTVL.

This clonotype was picked up many times. CDR3 loop: CSVSPSGTGTEAFF. The CDR3 DNA is TGCAGCGTTTCCCCGTCAGGGACGGGCACTGAAGCTTTCTTT. The chain recombines TRBV29-1 with TRBJ1-1; D is perhaps TRBD1 (5 bases). Looked up from germline, CDR1 is SQVTM and CDR2 is ANQGSEA. The V end lost 5 bases, the J end lost 4 bases, and 17 bases lay between the germline ends. The CDR3 is 14 residues long. The full variable domain, its missing parts supplied by reference TRBV29-1 and TRBJ1-1, is SAVISQKPSRDICQRGTSLTIQCQVDSQVTMMFWYRQQPGQSLTLIATANQGSEATYESGFVIDKFPISRPNLTFSTLTVSNMSPEDSSIYLCSVSPSGTGTEAFFGQGTRLTVV.

This clonotype came up many times. The chain links TRBV3-1 to TRBJ2-3, with a tentative D call TRBD2 (5 bases). There are 17 residues in the CDR3. Germline V lookup: CDR1 LGHDT, CDR2 YNNKEL (reference sequence). V was cut by 1 base and J by 2 bases, with 16 bases left in between. The CDR3 loop is CASSQGTPGSSTDTQYF. CDR3 DNA sequence: TGTGCCAGCAGCCAAGGGACTCCTGGGAGTTCCACAGATACGCAGTATTTT.

This clonotype showed up many times. The chain carries TRBV6-1 and TRBJ2-7; 9 bases match TRBD2. Germline CDR1 and CDR2: MNHNS and SASEGT. The CDR3 sequence is 14 residues long. V lost 7 bases and J lost 2; bases outside the gene matches: 6. The CDR3, as DNA: TGTGCCAGCAACGTAGCGGGGGACACCTACGAGCAGTACTTC. Protein: CASNVAGDTYEQYF.

This clonotype was seen many times. The CDR3 protein is CASSLWGTEQYF. Written as DNA, the CDR3 is TGTGCCAGCAGTTTGTGGGGTACCGAGCAGTACTTC. The chain combines TRBV12-3 or TRBV12-4 with TRBJ2-7; D gene unclear. Trimming pared 3 bases from V and 6 bases from J, leaving 9 bases between. The CDR3 runs 12 residues.

This clonotype was detected ten times or more. V usage is TRBV20-1 and J usage is TRBJ2-1; 9 nucleotides match TRBD2. This CDR3 has 14 amino acids. Germline V gene sequence: CDR1 DFQATT, CDR2 SNEGSKA (reference sequence). Trimming took 8 bases from V and 10 from J; bases not matched to a gene: 15. The CDR3 loop reads CSIRGVSGSWEQFF. CDR3 coding DNA: TGCAGTATCAGGGGGGTTAGCGGGAGCTGGGAGCAGTTCTTC.

Many counts were recorded for this clonotype. V usage is TRBV5-1 and J usage is TRBJ1-2; D is ambiguous. From germline, CDR1 is SGHRS and CDR2 YFSETQ. This CDR3 contains 11 residues. V was trimmed by 0 bases and J by 6 bases, leaving 3 bases between them. The CDR3, as DNA: TGCGCCAGCAGCTTGGAGGATGGCTACACCTTC. Amino acid sequence: CASSLEDGYTF.

This chain joins TRBV20-1 and TRBJ1-1; a possible D gene is TRBD1 (6 bases). There are 14 residues in the CDR3. V was trimmed by 5 bases and J by 4 bases, leaving 17 bases between them. Per the germline V gene, CDR1 is DFQATT and CDR2 is SNEGSKA (reference sequence). The DNA for the CDR3 is TGCAGTGCTGGATTGGGGGGGGCGCGCACTGAAGCTTTCTTT. Its protein is CSAGLGGARTEAFF.

This clonotype showed up many times. The genes are TRBV12-3 or TRBV12-4 and TRBJ2-2, with 11 bases that match TRBD2. V lost 5 bases, J lost 5 bases, and 7 bases stayed unmatched. This CDR3 is 16 amino acids long. The CDR3 coding sequence is TGTGCCAGCAGTAAAACCGGGACTAGCGGAACCGGGGAGCTGTTTTTT. Translating gives CASSKTGTSGTGELFF.

A few counts support this clonotype. The V gene is TRBV24-1, the J gene TRBJ2-1, with D unresolved. Germline CDR1 is KGHDR and CDR2 is SFDVKD. The CDR3 consists of 11 residues. Trimming left V 6 bases short and J 15 bases short, with 14 bases between. The CDR3 here is CATSNSLTMFF. DNA for the CDR3: TGTGCCACCAGTAACAGCTTAACCATGTTCTTC.

This clonotype has more than one count but fewer than ten. The chain combines TRBV24-1 with TRBJ2-5, with TRBD1 identical over 8 bases. This CDR3 contains 13 residues. CDR1 KGHDR and CDR2 SFDVKD come from the germline V gene. The trim removed 9 bases at V and 2 bases at J, leaving 4 bases unmatched. CDR3 sequence reads: CATGTGGQETQYF. The CDR3 DNA follows: TGTGCCACCGGAACAGGGGGTCAAGAGACCCAGTACTTC.

This clonotype was detected a few times. The chain carries TRBV5-1 and TRBJ2-7; D is perhaps TRBD2 (6 bases). From germline, CDR1 is SGHRS and CDR2 YFSETQ. V lost 7 bases, J lost 5 bases, and 19 bases lay in between. The CDR3 is 14 residues long. In DNA, the CDR3 is TGCGCCAGCGCGCGGGGAGAGAAGGGGAACGAGCAGTACTTC. This translates into CASARGEKGNEQYF.

The sample holds many counts of this clonotype. The genes are TRBV10-1 and TRBJ2-1, with TRBD2 matching over 12 bases. Germline V gene lookup returns CDR1 WNHNN and CDR2 SYGVQD (reference sequence). This CDR3 region has 15 residues. V lost 4 bases, J lost 6 bases, and 4 bases stayed unmatched. The chain's CDR3 is CASSGLAGASNEQFF. The CDR3 region has the DNA TGCGCCAGCAGTGGACTAGCGGGAGCGAGCAATGAGCAGTTCTTC.

As for this clonotype: This clone may be a read error of a much larger clone one base away. The J gene is TRBJ2-1, the V gene TRBV12-3 or TRBV12-4; D is undetermined. The CDR3 extends over 12 amino acids. Trimming pared 7 bases from V and 4 bases from J, leaving 8 bases between. CDR3: CASTRPYNEQFF. In nucleotides, the CDR3 is TGTGCCAGCACCCGGCCATACAATGAGCAGTTCTTC.

Ten or more counts support this clonotype. This chain links TRBV7-2 with TRBJ2-7; D gene uncertain. The V and J ends lost 4 bases and 3 bases respectively, with 10 bases between them. Germline V CDR1 and CDR2: SGHTA, FQGNSA. This CDR3 is built from 13 residues. The chain's CDR3 is CASSSSQLYEQYF. CDR3 nucleotide sequence: TGTGCCAGCAGCTCAAGCCAGCTCTACGAGCAGTACTTC.

This clonotype was seen only a few times. The chain recombines TRBV7-9 with TRBJ1-2, with unresolved D. Trimming took 2 bases from V and 1 from J, leaving 14 bases between them. Germline values: CDR1 SEHNR, CDR2 FQNEAQ (reference sequence). The CDR3 loop spans 16 amino acids. The CDR3 DNA is TGTGCCAGCAGCTTACCCGATCATAAGATTAACTATGGCTACACCTTC. Translation gives CASSLPDHKINYGYTF.

This clonotype was seen ten or more times. The gene calls are TRBV4-1 and TRBJ2-3, with D possibly being TRBD2 (5 bases). CDR1 MGHRA and CDR2 YSYEKL come from the germline V gene. V was trimmed by 4 bases and J by 4 bases, leaving 12 bases between them. The length of the CDR3 is 14 residues. CDR3 amino acids: CASSPSTSADTQYF. CDR3 DNA: TGCGCCAGCAGCCCTTCAACTAGTGCAGATACGCAGTATTTT.

The gene calls are TRBV9 and TRBJ2-7; 9 bases fit TRBD2. Germline V gene data show CDR1 as SGDLS and CDR2 as YYNGEE. The V gene end was trimmed by 0 bases and the J gene end by 1 base; junction bases not matched to a gene: 5. CDR3 length: 16 residues. The CDR3 DNA follows: TGTGCCAGCAGCGTAGGCGCTAGCGGGGCGTCCTACGAGCAGTACTTC. Protein sequence: CASSVGASGASYEQYF.

This clonotype was found many times. This chain joins TRBV4-2 and TRBJ2-3, with D perhaps matching TRBD2 (6 bases). The ends were cut back, 0 bases at V and 2 bases at J, with 12 bases in the middle. The CDR3 is made up of 16 amino acids. Germline loops: CDR1 LGHNA, CDR2 YNFKEQ. CDR3 amino acids: CASSQDRTGATDTQYF. CDR3 DNA sequence: TGTGCCAGCAGCCAAGATCGAACGGGAGCCACAGATACGCAGTATTTT.